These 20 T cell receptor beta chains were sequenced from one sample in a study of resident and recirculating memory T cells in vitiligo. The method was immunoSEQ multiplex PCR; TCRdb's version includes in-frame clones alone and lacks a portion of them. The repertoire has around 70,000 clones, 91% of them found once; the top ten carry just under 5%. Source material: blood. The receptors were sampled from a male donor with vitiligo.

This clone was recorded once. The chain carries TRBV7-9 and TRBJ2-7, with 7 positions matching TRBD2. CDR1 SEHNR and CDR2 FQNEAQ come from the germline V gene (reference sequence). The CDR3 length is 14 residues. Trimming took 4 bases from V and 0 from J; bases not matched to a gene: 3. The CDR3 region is CASSSPSGSYEQYF. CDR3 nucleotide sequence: TGTGCCAGCAGCTCCCCTAGCGGCTCCTACGAGCAGTACTTC.

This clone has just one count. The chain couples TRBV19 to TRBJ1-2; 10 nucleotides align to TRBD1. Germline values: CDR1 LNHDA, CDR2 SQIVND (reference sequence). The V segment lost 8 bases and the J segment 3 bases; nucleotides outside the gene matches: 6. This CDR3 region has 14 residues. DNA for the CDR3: TGTGCCAGTTCCCGGGACAGGGGAGACTATGGCTACACCTTC. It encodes CASSRDRGDYGYTF.

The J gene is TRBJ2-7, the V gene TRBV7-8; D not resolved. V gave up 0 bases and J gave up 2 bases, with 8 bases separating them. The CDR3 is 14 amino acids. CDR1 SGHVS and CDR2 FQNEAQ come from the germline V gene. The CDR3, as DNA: TGTGCCAGCAGCTTAGCGCGCGGAACCTACGAGCAGTACTTC. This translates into CASSLARGTYEQYF.

The CDR3 nucleotides are TGTGCCAGCAGCTTAGTCGGAGGATCCGGTAATCAGCCCCAGCATTTT. Encoded protein: CASSLVGGSGNQPQHF. This chain uses TRBV7-8 with TRBJ1-5; D gene ambiguous. CDR1 and CDR2 (germline): SGHVS, FQNEAQ. This CDR3 has 16 amino acids. The germline V and J ends were trimmed by 1 base and 4 bases, with 14 bases remaining between them.

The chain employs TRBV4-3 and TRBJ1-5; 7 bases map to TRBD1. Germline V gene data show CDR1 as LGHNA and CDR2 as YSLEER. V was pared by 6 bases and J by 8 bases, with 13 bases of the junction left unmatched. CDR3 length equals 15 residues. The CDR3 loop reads CASSRGPGQDEPQHF. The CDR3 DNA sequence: TGCGCCAGCAGTAGAGGACCAGGACAGGACGAGCCCCAGCATTTT.

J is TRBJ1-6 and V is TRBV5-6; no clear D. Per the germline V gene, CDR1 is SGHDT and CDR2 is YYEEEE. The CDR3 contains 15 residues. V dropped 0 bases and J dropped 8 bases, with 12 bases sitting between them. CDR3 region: CASSLGEAGHSPLHF. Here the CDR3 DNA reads TGTGCCAGCAGCTTGGGGGAGGCCGGGCATTCACCCCTCCACTTT.

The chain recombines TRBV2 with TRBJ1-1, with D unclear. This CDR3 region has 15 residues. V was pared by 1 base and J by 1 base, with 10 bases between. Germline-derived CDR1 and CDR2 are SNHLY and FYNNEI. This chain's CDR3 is CASSEEAVPNTEAFF. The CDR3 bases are TGTGCCAGCAGTGAAGAAGCGGTGCCGAACACTGAAGCTTTCTTT. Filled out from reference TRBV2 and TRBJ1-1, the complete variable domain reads EPEVTQTPSHQVTQMGQEVILRCVPISNHLYFYWYRQILGQKVEFLVSFYNNEISEKSEIFDDQFSVERPDGSNFTLKIRSTKLEDSAMYFCASSEEAVPNTEAFFGQGTRLTVV.

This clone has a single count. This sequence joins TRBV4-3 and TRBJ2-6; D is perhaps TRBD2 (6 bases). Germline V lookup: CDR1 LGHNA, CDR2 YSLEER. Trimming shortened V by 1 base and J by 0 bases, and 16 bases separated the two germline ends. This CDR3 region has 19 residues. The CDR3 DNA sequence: TGCGCCAGCAGCCAAGCGGGCGGGGCCTACCTCTCTGGGGCCAACGTCCTGACTTTC. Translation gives CASSQAGGAYLSGANVLTF.

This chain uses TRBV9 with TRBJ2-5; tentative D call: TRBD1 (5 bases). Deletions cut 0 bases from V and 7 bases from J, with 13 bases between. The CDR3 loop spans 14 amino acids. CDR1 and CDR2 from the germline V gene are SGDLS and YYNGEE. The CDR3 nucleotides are TGTGCCAGCAGCGTAGGGGGCGAGGTGGGGACCCAGTACTTC. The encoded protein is CASSVGGEVGTQYF. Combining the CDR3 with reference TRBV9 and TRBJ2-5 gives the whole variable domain DSGVTQTPKHLITATGQRVTLRCSPRSGDLSVYWYQQSLDQGLQFLIQYYNGEERAKGNILERFSAQQFPDLHSELNLSSLELGDSALYFCASSVGGEVGTQYFGPGTRLLVL.

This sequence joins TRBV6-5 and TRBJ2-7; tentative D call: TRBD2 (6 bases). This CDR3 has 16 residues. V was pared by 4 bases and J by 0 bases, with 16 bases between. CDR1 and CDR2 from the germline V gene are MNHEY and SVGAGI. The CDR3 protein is CASSSRAGRISYEQYF. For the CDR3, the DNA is TGTGCCAGCAGTTCTCGTGCGGGGAGAATCTCCTACGAGCAGTACTTC.

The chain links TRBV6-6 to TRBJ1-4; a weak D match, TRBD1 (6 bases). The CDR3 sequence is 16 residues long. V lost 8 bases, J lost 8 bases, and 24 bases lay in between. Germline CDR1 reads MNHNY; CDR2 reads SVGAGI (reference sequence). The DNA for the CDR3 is TGTGCCAGCGGATCACCCCCTCGGGGGGCAAGAGAAAAACTGTTTTTT. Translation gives CASGSPPRGAREKLFF.

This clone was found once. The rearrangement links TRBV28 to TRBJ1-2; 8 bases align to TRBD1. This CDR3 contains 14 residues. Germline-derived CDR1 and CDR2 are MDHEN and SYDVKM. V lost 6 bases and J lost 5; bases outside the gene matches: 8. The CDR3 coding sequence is TGTGCCAGCAGAACGACAGGGGACCTATATGGCTACACCTTC. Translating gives CASRTTGDLYGYTF.

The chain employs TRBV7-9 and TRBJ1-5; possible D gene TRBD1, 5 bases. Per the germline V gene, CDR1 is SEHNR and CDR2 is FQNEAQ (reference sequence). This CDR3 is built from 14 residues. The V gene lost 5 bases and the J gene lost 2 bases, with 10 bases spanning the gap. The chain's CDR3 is CASSTQGGNQPQHF. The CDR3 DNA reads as TGTGCCAGCAGCACGCAGGGTGGCAATCAGCCCCAGCATTTT.

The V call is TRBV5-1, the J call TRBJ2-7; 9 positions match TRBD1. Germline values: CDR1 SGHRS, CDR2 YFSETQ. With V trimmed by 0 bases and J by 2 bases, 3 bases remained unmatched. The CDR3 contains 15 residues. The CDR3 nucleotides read TGCGCCAGCAGCTTGGGACAGGGGGGGCCCTACGAGCAGTACTTC. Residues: CASSLGQGGPYEQYF.

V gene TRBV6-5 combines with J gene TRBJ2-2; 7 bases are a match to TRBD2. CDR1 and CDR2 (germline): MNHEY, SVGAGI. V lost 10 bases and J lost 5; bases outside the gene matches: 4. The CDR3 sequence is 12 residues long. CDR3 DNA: TGTGCCATTAGAGCGGGGACCGGGGAGCTGTTTTTT. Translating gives CAIRAGTGELFF.

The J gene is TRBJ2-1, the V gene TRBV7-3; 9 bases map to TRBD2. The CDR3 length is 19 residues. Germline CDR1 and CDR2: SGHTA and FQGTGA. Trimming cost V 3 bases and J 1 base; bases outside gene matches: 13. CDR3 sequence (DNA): TGTGCCAGCAGCTTGGCGGGGGGGCCTAGTATTGGTTCCTACAATGAGCAGTTCTTC. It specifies CASSLAGGPSIGSYNEQFF.

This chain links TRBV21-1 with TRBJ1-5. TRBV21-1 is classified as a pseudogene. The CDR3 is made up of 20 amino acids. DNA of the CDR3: TGTGCCAGCAGCAAAGACGGGGTAACAATGCTGATAGTCGGCGATCAGCCCCAGCATTTT. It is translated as CASSKDGVTMLIVGDQPQHF.

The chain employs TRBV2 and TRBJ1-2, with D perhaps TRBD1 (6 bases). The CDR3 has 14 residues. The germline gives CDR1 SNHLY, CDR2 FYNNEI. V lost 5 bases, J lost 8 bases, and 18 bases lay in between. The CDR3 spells CASSSQGPPDGYTF. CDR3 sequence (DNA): TGTGCCAGCAGTTCCCAGGGGCCCCCAGACGGCTACACCTTC.

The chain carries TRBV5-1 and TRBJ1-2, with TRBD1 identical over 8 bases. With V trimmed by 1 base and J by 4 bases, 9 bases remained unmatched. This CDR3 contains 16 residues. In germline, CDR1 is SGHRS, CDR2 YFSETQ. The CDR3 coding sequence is TGCGCCAGCAGCTTGCGTCAGGGGGCGGACAGCTATGGCTACACCTTC. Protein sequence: CASSLRQGADSYGYTF.

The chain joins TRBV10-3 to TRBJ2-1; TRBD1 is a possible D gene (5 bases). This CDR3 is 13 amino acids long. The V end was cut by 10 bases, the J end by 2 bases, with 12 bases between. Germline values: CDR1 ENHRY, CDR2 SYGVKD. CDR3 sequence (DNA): TGTGCCACGACAGAGCTCCCCTACAATGAGCAGTTCTTC. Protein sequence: CATTELPYNEQFF.